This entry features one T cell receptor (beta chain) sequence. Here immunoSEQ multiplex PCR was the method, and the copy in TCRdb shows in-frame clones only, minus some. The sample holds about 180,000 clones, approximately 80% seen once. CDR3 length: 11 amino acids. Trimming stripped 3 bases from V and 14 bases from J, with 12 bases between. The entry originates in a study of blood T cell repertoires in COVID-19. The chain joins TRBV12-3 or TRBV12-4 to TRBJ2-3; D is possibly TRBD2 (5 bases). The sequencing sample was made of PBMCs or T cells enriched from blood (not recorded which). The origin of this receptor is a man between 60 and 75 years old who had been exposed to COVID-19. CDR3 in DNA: TGTGCCAGCAGTTTCGGTAGCGAGGGGTATTTT. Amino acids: CASSFGSEGYF.